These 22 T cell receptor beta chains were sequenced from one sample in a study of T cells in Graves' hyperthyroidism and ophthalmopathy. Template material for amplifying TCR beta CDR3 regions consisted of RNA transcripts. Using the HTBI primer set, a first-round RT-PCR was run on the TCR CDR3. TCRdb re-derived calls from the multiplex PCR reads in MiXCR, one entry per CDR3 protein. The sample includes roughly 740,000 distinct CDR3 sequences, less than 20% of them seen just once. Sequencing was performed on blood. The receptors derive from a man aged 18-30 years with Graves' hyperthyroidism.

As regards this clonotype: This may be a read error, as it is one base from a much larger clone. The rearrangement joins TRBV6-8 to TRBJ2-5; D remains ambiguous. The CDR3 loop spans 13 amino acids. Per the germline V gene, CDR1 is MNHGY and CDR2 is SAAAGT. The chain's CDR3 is CASSYNILETRYF. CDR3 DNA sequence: TGTGCCAGCAGTTACAATATCCTAGAGACCCGGTACTTC.

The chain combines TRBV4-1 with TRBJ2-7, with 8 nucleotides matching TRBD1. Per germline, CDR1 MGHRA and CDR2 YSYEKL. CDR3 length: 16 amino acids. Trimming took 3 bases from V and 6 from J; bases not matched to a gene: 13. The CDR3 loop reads CASSQSRDRPILEQYF. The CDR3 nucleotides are TGCGCCAGCAGCCAGAGTAGGGACAGGCCGATCCTCGAGCAGTACTTC.

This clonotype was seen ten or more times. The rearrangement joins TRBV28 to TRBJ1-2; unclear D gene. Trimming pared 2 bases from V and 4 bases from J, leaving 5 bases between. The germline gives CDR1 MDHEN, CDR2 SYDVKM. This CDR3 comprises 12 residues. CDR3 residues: CASSLTAYGYTF. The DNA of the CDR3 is TGTGCCAGCAGTTTAACAGCCTATGGCTACACCTTC.

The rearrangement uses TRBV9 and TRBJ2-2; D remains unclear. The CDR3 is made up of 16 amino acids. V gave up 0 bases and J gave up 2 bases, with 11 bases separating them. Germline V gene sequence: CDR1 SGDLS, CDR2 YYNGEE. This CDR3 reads CASSVEPLLNTGELFF. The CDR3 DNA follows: TGTGCCAGCAGCGTAGAACCATTACTCAACACCGGGGAGCTGTTTTTT.

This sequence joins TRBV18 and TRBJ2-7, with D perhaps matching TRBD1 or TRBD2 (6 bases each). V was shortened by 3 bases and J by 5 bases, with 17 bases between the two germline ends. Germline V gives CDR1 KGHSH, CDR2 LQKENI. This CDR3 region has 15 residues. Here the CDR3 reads CASSPTTGGLDEQYF. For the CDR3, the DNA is TGTGCCAGCTCACCGACCACTGGGGGGCTCGACGAGCAGTACTTC.

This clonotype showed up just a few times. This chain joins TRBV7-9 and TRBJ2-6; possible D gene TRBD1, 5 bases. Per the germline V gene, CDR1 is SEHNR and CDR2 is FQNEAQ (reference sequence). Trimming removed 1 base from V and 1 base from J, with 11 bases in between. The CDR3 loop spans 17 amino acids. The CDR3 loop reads CASSLGGQPSGANVLTF. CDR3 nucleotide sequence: TGTGCCAGCAGCTTAGGCGGACAACCTTCTGGGGCCAACGTCCTGACTTTC.

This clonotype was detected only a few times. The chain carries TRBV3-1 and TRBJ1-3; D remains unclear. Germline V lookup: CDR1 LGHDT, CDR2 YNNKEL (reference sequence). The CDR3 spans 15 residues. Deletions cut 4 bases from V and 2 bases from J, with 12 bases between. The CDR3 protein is CASSLRRPAGNTIYF. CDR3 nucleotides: TGTGCCAGCAGCCTGCGCAGGCCGGCTGGAAACACCATATATTTT.

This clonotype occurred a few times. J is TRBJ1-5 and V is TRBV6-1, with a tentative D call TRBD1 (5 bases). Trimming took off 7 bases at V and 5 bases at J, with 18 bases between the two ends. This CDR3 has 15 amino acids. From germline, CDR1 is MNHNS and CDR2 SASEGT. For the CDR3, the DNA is TGTGCCAGCAATACGAACGTAGACAGTGATCAGCCCCAGCATTTT. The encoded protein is CASNTNVDSDQPQHF.

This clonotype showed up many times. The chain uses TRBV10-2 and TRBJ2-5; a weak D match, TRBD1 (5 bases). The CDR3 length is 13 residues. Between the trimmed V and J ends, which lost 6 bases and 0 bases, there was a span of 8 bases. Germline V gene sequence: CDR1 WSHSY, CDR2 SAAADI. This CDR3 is CASRTEYQETQYF. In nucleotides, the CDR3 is TGCGCCAGCAGGACAGAGTACCAAGAGACCCAGTACTTC.

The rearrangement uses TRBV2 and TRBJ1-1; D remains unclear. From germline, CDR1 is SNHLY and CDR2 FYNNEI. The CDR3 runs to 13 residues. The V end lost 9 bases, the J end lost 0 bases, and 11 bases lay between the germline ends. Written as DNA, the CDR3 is TGTGCCAGAGCCACAGTCATGAACACTGAAGCTTTCTTT. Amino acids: CARATVMNTEAFF.

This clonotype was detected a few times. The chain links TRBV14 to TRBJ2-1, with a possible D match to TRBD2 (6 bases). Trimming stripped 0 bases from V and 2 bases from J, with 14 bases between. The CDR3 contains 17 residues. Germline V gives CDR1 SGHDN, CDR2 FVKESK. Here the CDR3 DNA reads TGTGCCAGCAGCCAAGACACTAGCCATCGAGCCTACAATGAGCAGTTCTTC. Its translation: CASSQDTSHRAYNEQFF.

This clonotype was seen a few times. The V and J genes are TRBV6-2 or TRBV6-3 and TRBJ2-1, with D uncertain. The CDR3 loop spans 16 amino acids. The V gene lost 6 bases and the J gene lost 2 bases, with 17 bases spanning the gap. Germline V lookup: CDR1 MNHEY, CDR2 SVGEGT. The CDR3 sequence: CASSQKGLTAYNEQFF. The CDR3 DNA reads TGTGCCAGCAGCCAGAAAGGTCTCACCGCCTACAATGAGCAGTTCTTC.

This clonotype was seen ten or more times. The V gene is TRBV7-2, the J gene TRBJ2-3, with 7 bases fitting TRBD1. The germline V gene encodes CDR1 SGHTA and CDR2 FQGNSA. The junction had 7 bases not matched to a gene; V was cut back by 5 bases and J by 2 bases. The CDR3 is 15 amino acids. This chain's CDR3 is CASSPTGQLTDTQYF. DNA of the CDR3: TGTGCCAGCAGCCCTACGGGACAGCTCACAGATACGCAGTATTTT.

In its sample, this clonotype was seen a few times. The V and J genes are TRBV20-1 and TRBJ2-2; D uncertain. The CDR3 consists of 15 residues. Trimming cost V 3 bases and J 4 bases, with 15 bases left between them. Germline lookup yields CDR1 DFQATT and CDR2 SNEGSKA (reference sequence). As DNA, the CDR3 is TGCAGTGCTAGCGGCCCGACTCGAGCCACCGGGGAGCTGTTTTTT. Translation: CSASGPTRATGELFF.

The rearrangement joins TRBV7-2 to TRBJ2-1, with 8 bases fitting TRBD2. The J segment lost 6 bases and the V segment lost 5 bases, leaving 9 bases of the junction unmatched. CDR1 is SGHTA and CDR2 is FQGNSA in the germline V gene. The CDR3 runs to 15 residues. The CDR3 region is CASSPSSGGFNEQFF. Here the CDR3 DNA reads TGTGCCAGCAGCCCCTCCAGCGGGGGATTCAATGAGCAGTTCTTC.

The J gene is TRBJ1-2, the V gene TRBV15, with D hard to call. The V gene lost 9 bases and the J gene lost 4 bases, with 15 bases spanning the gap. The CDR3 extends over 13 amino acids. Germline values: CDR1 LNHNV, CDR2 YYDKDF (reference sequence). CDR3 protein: CATSPQSPYGYTF. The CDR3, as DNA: TGTGCCACGAGCCCCCAGAGTCCCTATGGCTACACCTTC.

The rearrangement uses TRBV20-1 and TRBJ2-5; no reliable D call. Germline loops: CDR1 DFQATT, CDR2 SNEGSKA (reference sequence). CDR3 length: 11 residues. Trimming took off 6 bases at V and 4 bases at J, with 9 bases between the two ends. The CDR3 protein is CSAHQLETQYF. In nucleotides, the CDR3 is TGCAGTGCCCACCAGTTAGAGACCCAGTACTTC.

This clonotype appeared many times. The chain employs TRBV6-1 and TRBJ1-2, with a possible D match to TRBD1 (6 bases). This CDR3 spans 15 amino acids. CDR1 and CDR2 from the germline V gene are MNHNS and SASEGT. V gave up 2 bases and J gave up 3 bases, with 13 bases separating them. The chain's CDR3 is CASSEQGIGHYGYTF. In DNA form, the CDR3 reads TGTGCCAGCAGTGAACAGGGGATCGGGCACTATGGCTACACCTTC.

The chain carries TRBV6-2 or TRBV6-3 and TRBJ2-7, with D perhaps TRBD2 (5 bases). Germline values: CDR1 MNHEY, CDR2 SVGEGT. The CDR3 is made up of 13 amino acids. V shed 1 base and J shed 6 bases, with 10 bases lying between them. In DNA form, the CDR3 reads TGTGCCAGCAGTTACTGGCGGGCTGGCGAGCAGTACTTC. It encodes CASSYWRAGEQYF.

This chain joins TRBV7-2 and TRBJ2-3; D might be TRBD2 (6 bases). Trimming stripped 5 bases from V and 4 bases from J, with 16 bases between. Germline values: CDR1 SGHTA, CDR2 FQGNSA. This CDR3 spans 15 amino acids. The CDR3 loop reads CASSLRDWGADTQYF. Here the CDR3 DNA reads TGTGCCAGCAGCCTCCGGGACTGGGGAGCAGATACGCAGTATTTT.

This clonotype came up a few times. The CDR3 reads CASSPLGDITYEQYF. The DNA for the CDR3 is TGTGCCAGCTCACCACTAGGGGACATCACCTACGAGCAGTACTTC. The chain is built from TRBV18 and TRBJ2-7, with D maybe TRBD1 (6 bases). V was cut by 1 base and J by 2 bases, with 12 bases left in between. The CDR3 totals 15 residues. CDR1 is KGHSH, CDR2 LQKENI, per germline.

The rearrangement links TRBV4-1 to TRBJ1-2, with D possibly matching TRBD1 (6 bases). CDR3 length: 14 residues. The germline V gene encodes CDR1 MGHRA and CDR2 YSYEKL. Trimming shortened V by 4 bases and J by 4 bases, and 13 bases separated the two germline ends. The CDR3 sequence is CASSPGASAYGYTF. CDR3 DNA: TGCGCCAGCAGCCCAGGGGCTTCGGCCTATGGCTACACCTTC.